This T cell receptor beta chain was recorded in a study of cytomegalovirus exposure and HLA in healthy donors. For the study at large: The approximately 710 first-cohort repertoires and the approximately 130 validation repertoires shared the same platform, a later analysis reported. Study-level findings and limits: One later analysis, an examination of the 90 to 150 validation repertoires, found that first-cohort TCR clusters tended to co-occur in them.

The assay was immunoSEQ multiplex PCR, and TCRdb's table has in-frame clones only and misses some. The repertoire holds around 160,000 clones, with 88% as singletons. The donors belonged to the approximately 120-subject validation cohort, separate from the roughly 670-subject first cohort. Concerning this clone itself: Its antigen is undetermined.

The TCR was taken from a man aged 18 to 30 in good health and CMV-seronegative. The sequenced sample was PBMCs.

In DNA, the CDR3 is TGTGCCAGCTCACCAGACATCCTACTCTACGAGCAGTACTTC. Residues: CASSPDILLYEQYF. This chain connects TRBV18 to TRBJ2-7; D gene uncertain. There are 14 residues in the CDR3. CDR1 is KGHSH, CDR2 LQKENI, per germline. Trimming removed 2 bases from V and 3 bases from J, with 11 bases in between.